The sequence of this TCR beta chain was determined in a study of beta chain features in type 1 diabetes. Study-level points and caveats: Shorter TCRB CDR3s, moderately but significantly so, marked every one of the four CD4+ subsets in Type 1 diabetes patients.

About this clone itself: What it recognizes is unknown.

Expressed TCRB transcripts were sequenced, since all the RNA that had been isolated was reverse transcribed. Only in-frame clones appear in the TCRdb table, and some are missing; sequencing was by immunoSEQ multiplex PCR. The table shows fewer than 30,000 clones, with roughly three fifths occurring only once. The sequence was collected from a woman younger than 35 with type 1 diabetes. The material sequenced was Tregs from blood.

The CDR3 coding sequence is TGCAGGCGATGGGGACAGGGTAACAATGAGCAGTTCTTC. It translates to CRRWGQGNNEQFF. The V gene is TRBV29-1, the J gene TRBJ2-1, with TRBD1 matching 9 bases. CDR3 length: 13 amino acids. Germline assignment: CDR1 SQVTM and CDR2 ANQGSEA.